This TCR beta chain was profiled in a study of blood T cell repertoires in COVID-19. Study information: Specimens from acute and convalescent COVID-19 originated in the United States, Italy and Spain. PBMCs, B-cell-depleted T cells, or T cells provided the cDNA or gDNA that made up the material.

Sequenced by immunoSEQ multiplex PCR; TCRdb stores in-frame clones only, minus some. This sample has about 130,000 clones, with around 73% found just once. The source is a man between 60 and 75 years old who had recovered from COVID-19. Sequencing was done on a sample of peripheral blood.

CDR3 in DNA: TGTGCCAGCGGGGCTAGCGGGTGGACTGAGCAGTTCTTC. Protein: CASGASGWTEQFF. This chain links TRBV6-5 with TRBJ2-1; 8 positions agree with TRBD2. The CDR3 is 13 amino acids. Losses at the gene ends were 8 bases for V and 9 bases for J; bases not matched to a gene: 9. Looked up from germline, CDR1 is MNHEY and CDR2 is SVGAGI.